Listed below are T cell receptor beta chains from one sample, sequenced in a study of regulatory T cells in long-lasting Graves disease. One entry per CDR3 protein results from TCRdb running MiXCR on the multiplex PCR reads. The sample shows roughly 410,000 distinct CDR3 sequences, roughly 15% of them seen only once. These same records also appear under a second study, on T cells in Graves' hyperthyroidism and ophthalmopathy.

Specimen: peripheral blood mononuclear cells (PBMCs), collected at new diagnosis, from a patient treated with antithyroid drugs. Every receptor here comes from a woman aged 40 to 50 with Graves disease. Both conserved end residues are trimmed from each CDR3. Expanded clones get a size class; other rows say once, few or many, or leave the size out.

cdr3_aa,clone_size,j_call,v_call
ASSLAGDFLSQQY,many,TRBJ2-7,TRBV28
ASSFQGARRSNEKLF,many,TRBJ1-4,TRBV5-6
ASSPRDLGAEQF,many,TRBJ2-1,TRBV7-8
ASSQDRADTGELF,NA,TRBJ2-2,TRBV6-1
ASSSPLAPSSYNEQF,many,TRBJ2-1,TRBV27
ASTSFPQQPQH,many,TRBJ1-5,TRBV28
ASSLVSDTGYT,many,TRBJ1-2,TRBV11-2
ATSREPGLADEQF,many,TRBJ2-1,TRBV15
ASSLSTTLTPDTQY,many,TRBJ2-3,TRBV12-3/TRBV12-4
ASSSGQNGNTIY,NA,TRBJ1-3,TRBV5-1
SVDVQAGSDTQY,few,TRBJ2-3,TRBV29-1
ASSVTPAGYGYT,many,TRBJ1-2,TRBV27
ASSHGTGTYEQY,many,TRBJ2-7,TRBV4-1
ASSPWGGVASNTGELF,NA,TRBJ2-2,TRBV11-2
SAVRLARSTNTQY,NA,TRBJ2-3,TRBV20-1
ASSFEGGRGTGELF,many,TRBJ2-2,TRBV11-2
ASSFNEVAGGTGELF,NA,TRBJ2-2,TRBV12-3/TRBV12-4
ASSLTSGIGSYEQY,NA,TRBJ2-7,TRBV28
ASSTGPYNEQF,many,TRBJ2-1,TRBV19
ASSIGYGDQPQH,many,TRBJ1-5,TRBV19
SARTPGQGPQH,many,TRBJ1-5,TRBV20-1
ASSLAGGILRNEQF,many,TRBJ2-1,TRBV7-8
ASSQEFSSGYYEQY,few,TRBJ2-7,TRBV4-3
ASISGGQGYEQY,few,TRBJ2-7,TRBV6-1
ASSRSQTGQPQH,many,TRBJ1-5,TRBV27
ASSELLQGGEKLF,many,TRBJ1-4,TRBV2
ASSLEGSSGRVF,NA,TRBJ2-1,TRBV12-3/TRBV12-4
ASSLEAIRDEQY,many,TRBJ2-7,TRBV13
ASSPLGAGNQPQH,few,TRBJ1-5,TRBV28
ASSKTRRNEQF,many,TRBJ2-1,TRBV19
ASSRGLAGERGNEQF,few,TRBJ2-1,TRBV7-6
SAMLLDRFTTEAF,many,TRBJ1-1,TRBV29-1
ASSEEIGQGRGSPLH,many,TRBJ1-6,TRBV6-1
ASSLVSGPNEQF,few,TRBJ2-1,TRBV11-3
ASSPPGRTYNEQF,few,TRBJ2-1,TRBV5-6
SARGGGGVSAF,few,TRBJ1-1,TRBV20-1
ASSILAGRNNEQF,many,TRBJ2-1,TRBV19
ASSVKPGYTEAF,few,TRBJ1-1,TRBV19
ATSREDQGLSGNTIY,NA,TRBJ1-3,TRBV15
ASSPGAGITIY,NA,TRBJ1-3,TRBV12-3/TRBV12-4
SARVGDAQETQY,many,TRBJ2-5,TRBV20-1
ASSLLGGDYGYT,once,TRBJ1-2,TRBV5-1
SVDVAEHEQF,NA,TRBJ2-1,TRBV29-1
ASSLSGLSNNEQF,many,TRBJ2-1,TRBV7-2
ASSRTSGDSYEQY,NA,TRBJ2-7,TRBV27